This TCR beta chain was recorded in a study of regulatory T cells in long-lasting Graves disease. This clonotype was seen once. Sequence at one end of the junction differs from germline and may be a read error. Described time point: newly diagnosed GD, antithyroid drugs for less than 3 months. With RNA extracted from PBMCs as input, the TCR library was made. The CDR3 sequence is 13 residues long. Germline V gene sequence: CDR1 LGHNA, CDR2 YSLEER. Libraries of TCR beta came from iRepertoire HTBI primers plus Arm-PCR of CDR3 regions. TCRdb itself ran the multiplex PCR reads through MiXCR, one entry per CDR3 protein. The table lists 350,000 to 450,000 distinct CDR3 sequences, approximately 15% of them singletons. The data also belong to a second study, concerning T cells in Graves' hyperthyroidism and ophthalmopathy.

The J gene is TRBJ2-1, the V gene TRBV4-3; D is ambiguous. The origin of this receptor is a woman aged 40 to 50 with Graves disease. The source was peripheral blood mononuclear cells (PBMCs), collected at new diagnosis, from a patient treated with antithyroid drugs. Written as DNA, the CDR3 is TGCGCCATCAGCCAAGAAAGTAGCAATGAGCAGTTCTTC. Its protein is CAISQESSNEQFF.